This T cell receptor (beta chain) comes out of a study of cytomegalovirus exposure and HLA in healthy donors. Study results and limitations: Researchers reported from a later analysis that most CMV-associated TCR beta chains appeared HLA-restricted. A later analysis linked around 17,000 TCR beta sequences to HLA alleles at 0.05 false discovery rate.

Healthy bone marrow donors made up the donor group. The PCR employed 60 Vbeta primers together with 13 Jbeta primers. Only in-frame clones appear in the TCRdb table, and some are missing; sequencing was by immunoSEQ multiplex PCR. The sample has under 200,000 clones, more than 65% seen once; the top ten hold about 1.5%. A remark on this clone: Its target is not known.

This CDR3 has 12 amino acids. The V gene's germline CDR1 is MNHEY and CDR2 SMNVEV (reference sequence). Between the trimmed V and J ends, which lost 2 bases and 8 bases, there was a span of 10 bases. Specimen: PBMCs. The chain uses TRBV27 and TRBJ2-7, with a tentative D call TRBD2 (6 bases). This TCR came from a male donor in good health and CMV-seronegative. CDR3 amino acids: CASSLAGRQQYF. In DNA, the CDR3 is TGTGCCAGCAGTTTAGCGGGAAGGCAGCAGTACTTC.